This T cell receptor beta chain was found in a study of beta chain features in type 1 diabetes. Study outcomes and limitations: TCRB CDR3s from Type 1 diabetes patients were moderately but significantly shorter in all four CD4+ subsets.

Sequencing targeted expressed TCRB transcripts, as all isolated RNA had been reverse transcribed. Assay used: immunoSEQ multiplex PCR; TCRdb lists only in-frame clones, some missing. This table has 300,000 to 350,000 clones, over 7% appearing once. A few counts support this clone. Its antigen remains unidentified. Deletions cut 5 bases from V and 1 base from J, with 9 bases between. Germline CDR1 and CDR2: SEHNR and FQNEAQ (reference sequence). This CDR3 comprises 15 residues. The V and J genes are TRBV7-9 and TRBJ2-6; no clear D gene. The sequence derives from a man younger than 45 with type 1 diabetes. Material: central memory CD4+ T cells from blood. The CDR3, as DNA: TGTGCCAGCAGCCTCCGGGTTTCTGGGGCCAACGTCCTGACTTTC. Translation gives CASSLRVSGANVLTF.